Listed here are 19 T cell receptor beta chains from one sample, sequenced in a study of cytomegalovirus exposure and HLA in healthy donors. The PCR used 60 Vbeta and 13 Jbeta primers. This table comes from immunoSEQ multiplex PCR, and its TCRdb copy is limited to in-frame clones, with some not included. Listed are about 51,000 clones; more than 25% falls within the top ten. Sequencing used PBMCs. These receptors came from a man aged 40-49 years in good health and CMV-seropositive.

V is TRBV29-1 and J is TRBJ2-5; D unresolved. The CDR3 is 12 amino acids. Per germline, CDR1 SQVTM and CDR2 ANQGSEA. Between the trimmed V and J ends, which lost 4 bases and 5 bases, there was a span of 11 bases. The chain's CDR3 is CSVAGSSETQYF. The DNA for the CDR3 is TGCAGCGTTGCCGGTTCCTCGGAGACCCAGTACTTC.

The CDR3 here is CASSFSPSGSSWEQYF. DNA for the CDR3: TGTGCCAGCAGCTTTAGTCCTAGCGGGAGTTCGTGGGAGCAGTACTTC. The V call is TRBV5-4, the J call TRBJ2-7, with TRBD2 matching over 10 bases. Germline V lookup: CDR1 SGHNT, CDR2 YYREEE (reference sequence). This CDR3 is built from 16 residues. V dropped 2 bases and J dropped 7; count of bases not matched to a gene: 12.

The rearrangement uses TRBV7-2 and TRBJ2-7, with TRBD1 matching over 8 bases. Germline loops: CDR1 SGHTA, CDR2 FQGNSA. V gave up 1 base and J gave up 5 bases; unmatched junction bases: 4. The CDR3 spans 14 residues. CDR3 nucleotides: TGTGCCAGCAGCTTAGAAGAGGGACAGGACGAGCAGTACTTC. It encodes CASSLEEGQDEQYF.

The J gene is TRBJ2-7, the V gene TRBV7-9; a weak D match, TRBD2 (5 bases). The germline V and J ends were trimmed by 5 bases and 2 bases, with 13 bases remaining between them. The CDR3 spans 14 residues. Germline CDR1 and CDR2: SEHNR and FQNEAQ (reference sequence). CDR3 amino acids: CASSGRASPYEQYF. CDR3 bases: TGTGCCAGCAGCGGCCGTGCTAGCCCCTACGAGCAGTACTTC.

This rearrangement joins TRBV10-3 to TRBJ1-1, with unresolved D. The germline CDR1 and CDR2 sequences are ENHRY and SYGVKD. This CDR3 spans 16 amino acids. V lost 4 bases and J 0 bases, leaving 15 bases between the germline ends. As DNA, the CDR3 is TGTGCCATCAGTGGAAATCCGGGGTCTATGAACACTGAAGCTTTCTTT. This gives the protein CAISGNPGSMNTEAFF.

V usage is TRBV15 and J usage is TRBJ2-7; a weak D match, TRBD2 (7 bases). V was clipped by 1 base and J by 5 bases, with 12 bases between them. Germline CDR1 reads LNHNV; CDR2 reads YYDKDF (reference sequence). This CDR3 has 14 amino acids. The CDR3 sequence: CATSRAGGSNEQYF. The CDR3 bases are TGTGCCACCAGCAGAGCGGGGGGCTCAAACGAGCAGTACTTC.

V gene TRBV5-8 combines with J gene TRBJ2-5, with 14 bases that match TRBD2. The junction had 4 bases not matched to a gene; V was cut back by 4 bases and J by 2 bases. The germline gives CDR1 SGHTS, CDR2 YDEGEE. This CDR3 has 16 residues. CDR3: CASSKGLAGEQETQYF. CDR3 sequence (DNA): TGTGCCAGCAGCAAGGGACTAGCGGGGGAGCAAGAGACCCAGTACTTC.

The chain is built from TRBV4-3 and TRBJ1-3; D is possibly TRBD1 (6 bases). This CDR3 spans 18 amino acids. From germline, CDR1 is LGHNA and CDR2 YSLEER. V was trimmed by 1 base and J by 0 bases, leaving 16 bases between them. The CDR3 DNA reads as TGCGCCAGCAGCCAAGCTCCGCCACTGACAGGCTCTGGAAACACCATATATTTT. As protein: CASSQAPPLTGSGNTIYF.

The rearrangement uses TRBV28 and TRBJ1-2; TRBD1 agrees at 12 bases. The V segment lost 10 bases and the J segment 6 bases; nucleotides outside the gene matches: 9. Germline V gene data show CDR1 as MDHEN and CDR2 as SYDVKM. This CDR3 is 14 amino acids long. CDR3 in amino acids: CATLPGQGADGYTF. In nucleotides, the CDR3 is TGTGCCACCCTCCCGGGACAGGGGGCCGATGGCTACACCTTC.

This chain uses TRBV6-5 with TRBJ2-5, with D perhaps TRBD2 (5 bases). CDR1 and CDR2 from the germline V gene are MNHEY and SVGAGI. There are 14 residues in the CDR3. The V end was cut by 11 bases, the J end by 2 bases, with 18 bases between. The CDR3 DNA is TGTGCCTCAACGTCCCCCGGACTGCAAGAGACCCAGTACTTC. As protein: CASTSPGLQETQYF.

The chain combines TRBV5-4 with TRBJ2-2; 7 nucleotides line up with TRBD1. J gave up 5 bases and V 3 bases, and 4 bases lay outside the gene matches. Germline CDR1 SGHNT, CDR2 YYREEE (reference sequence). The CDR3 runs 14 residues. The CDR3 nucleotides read TGTGCCAGCAGCTCAGGGGGACGGACCGGGGAGCTGTTTTTT. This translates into CASSSGGRTGELFF.

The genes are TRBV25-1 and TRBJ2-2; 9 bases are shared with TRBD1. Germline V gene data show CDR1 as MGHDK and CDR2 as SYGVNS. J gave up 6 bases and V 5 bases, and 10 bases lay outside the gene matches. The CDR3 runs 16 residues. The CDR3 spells CASSKPPGQGAGELFF. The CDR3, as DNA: TGTGCCAGCAGTAAACCCCCGGGACAGGGCGCCGGGGAGCTGTTTTTT.

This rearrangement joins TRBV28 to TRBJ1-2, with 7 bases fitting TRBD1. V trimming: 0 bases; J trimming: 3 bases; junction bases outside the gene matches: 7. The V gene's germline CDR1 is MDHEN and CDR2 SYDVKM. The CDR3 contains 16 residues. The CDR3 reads CASSLWTGQIDYGYTF. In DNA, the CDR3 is TGTGCCAGCAGTTTATGGACGGGACAGATAGACTATGGCTACACCTTC.

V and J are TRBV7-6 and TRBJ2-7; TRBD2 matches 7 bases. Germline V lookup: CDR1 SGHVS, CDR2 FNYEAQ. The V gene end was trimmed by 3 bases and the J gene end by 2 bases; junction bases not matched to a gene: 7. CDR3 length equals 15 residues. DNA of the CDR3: TGTGCCAGCAGCTTGGAGCGGGACGGCCCCTACGAGCAGTACTTC. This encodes CASSLERDGPYEQYF. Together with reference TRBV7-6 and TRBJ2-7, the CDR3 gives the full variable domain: GAGVSQSPRYKVTKRGQDVALRCDPISGHVSLYWYRQALGQGPEFLTYFNYEAQQDKSGLPNDRFSAERPEGSISTLTIQRTEQRDSAMYRCASSLERDGPYEQYFGPGTRLTVT.

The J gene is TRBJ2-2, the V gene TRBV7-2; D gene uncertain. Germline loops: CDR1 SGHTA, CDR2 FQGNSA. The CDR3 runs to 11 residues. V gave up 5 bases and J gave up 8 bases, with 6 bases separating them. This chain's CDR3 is CASSMAGELFF. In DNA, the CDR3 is TGTGCCAGCAGCATGGCTGGGGAGCTGTTTTTT.

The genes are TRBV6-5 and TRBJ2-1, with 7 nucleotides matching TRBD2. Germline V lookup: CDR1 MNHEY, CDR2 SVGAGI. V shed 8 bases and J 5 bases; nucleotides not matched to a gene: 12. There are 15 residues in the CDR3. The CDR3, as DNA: TGTGCCAGCGCAATTGGGGCGGGAGTTAACAATGAGCAGTTCTTC. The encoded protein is CASAIGAGVNNEQFF.

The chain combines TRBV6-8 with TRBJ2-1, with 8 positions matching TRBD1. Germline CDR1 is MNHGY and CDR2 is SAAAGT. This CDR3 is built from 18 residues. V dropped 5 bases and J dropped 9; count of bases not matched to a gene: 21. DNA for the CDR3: TGTGCCAGCAGTCCCAGGAGGGGCGTGAGACAGGGGAAGAGTGAGCAGTTCTTC. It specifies CASSPRRGVRQGKSEQFF.

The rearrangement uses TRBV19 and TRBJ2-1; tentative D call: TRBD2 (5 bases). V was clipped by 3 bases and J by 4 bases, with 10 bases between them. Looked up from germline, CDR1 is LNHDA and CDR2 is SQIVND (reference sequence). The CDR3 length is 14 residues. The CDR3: CASSIGGPYNEQFF. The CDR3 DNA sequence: TGTGCCAGTAGTATTGGCGGGCCTTACAATGAGCAGTTCTTC.

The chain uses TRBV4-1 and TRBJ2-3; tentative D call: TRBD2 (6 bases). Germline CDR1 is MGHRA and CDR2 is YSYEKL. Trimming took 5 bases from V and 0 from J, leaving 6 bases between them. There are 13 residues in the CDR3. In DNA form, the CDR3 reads TGCGCCAGCAGCAGCGGGAGCACAGATACGCAGTATTTT. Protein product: CASSSGSTDTQYF.